This T cell receptor (beta chain) is from a study of T-cell reconstitution after alpha-beta-depleted transplantation in children. The germline CDR1 and CDR2 sequences are MNHEY and SMNVEV (reference sequence). The CDR3 has 15 amino acids. The trim removed 5 bases at V and 8 bases at J, leaving 8 bases unmatched. TCRbeta library preparation incorporated unique molecular identifiers. Each CDR3 protein gets one entry after TCRdb re-called the PCR reads with MiXCR. The sample includes some 500,000 distinct CDR3 sequences, approximately 30% of them seen just once. This clonotype appeared a few times. The clonotype comes from a human donor who donated a stem cell graft to a child with aplastic anemia. Source: PBMCs from the stem cell graft donor, taken from the stem cell graft. V usage is TRBV27 and J usage is TRBJ2-1, with 11 bases aligning to TRBD2. CDR3 bases: TGTGCCAGCAGTAGCACTAGCGGGAGATCCCATGAGCAGTTCTTC. Translating gives CASSSTSGRSHEQFF.